These 7 T cell receptor beta chains originate from one sample sequenced in a study of PD-L1 blockade in urothelial cancer (TCRdb year 2017). What this sample's time point label stands for: pretreatment peripheral blood. Libraries came from the immunoSEQ multiplex PCR assay. TCRdb holds this immuneACCESS table with in-frame rearrangements only. Some clones are missing; in checked studies, unresolved V genes explain under half, and the rest has no known cause. Present in this sample are 50,000 or so clones, roughly 84% of which were seen just once. The top ten clones comprise roughly 22% of the sample. Sequencing used PBMCs, obtained around atezolizumab (anti-PD-L1) treatment. The receptors derive from a man aged 60 to 69 with urothelial cancer.

The chain carries TRBV5-1 and TRBJ2-7; TRBD1 aligns across 12 bases. Germline CDR1 is SGHRS and CDR2 is YFSETQ. Losses at the gene ends were 3 bases for V and 5 bases for J; bases not matched to a gene: 9. CDR3 length equals 16 residues. The CDR3 coding sequence is TGCGCCAGCAGCTCCGGGACAGGGGGCTTCGTGGACGAGCAGTACTTC. Amino acid sequence: CASSSGTGGFVDEQYF.

The gene calls are TRBV12-5 and TRBJ2-3; weak D call: TRBD2 (6 bases). The V end lost 5 bases, the J end lost 3 bases, and 9 bases lay between the germline ends. The CDR3 is made up of 13 amino acids. CDR1 and CDR2 (germline): LGHNT, FRNRAP. The chain's CDR3 is CASGPRGTDTQYF. In nucleotides, the CDR3 is TGTGCTAGTGGTCCTCGGGGGACAGATACGCAGTATTTT.

The chain is built from TRBV6-5 and TRBJ1-1; 9 nucleotides agree with TRBD1. This CDR3 spans 13 amino acids. Per the germline V gene, CDR1 is MNHEY and CDR2 is SVGAGI. The ends lost 8 bases at V and 4 bases at J; junction bases unmatched: 5. Written as DNA, the CDR3 is TGTGCCAGCGTGACAGGGGGTAGCACTGAAGCTTTCTTT. This codes for CASVTGGSTEAFF.

The rearrangement links TRBV29-1 to TRBJ2-5; 10 nucleotides line up with TRBD1. Per germline, CDR1 SQVTM and CDR2 ANQGSEA. This CDR3 contains 13 residues. The V and J ends lost 7 bases and 7 bases, in that order; junction bases with no gene match: 9. The CDR3 DNA follows: TGCAGCGCCGAGGGACAGGGGACCGGGACCCAGTACTTC. It encodes CSAEGQGTGTQYF.

This clone appeared once. This sequence joins TRBV29-1 and TRBJ1-4, with 7 bases that match TRBD1. The length of the CDR3 is 12 residues. V trimming: 7 bases; J trimming: 4 bases; junction bases outside the gene matches: 3. CDR1 is SQVTM, CDR2 ANQGSEA, per germline. In nucleotides, the CDR3 is TGCAGCGGGCGGGACAGTAATGAAAAACTGTTTTTT. This gives the protein CSGRDSNEKLFF.

V is TRBV6-5 and J is TRBJ2-7; the match to TRBD2 covers 7 bases. In germline, CDR1 is MNHEY, CDR2 SVGAGI. V gave up 7 bases and J gave up 2 bases; unmatched junction bases: 5. This CDR3 region has 13 residues. CDR3 amino acids: CASIRGSTYEQYF. In DNA, the CDR3 is TGTGCCAGCATCCGCGGGAGCACCTACGAGCAGTACTTC.

The genes are TRBV7-6 and TRBJ1-1; D possibly corresponds to TRBD1 (6 bases). The length of the CDR3 is 13 residues. CDR1 and CDR2 (germline): SGHVS, FNYEAQ. With 3 bases removed from V and 5 bases from J, the gap between germline ends came to 10 bases. CDR3 nucleotides: TGTGCCAGCAGCTTTTTAGGGGGAACTGAAGCTTTCTTT. Translating it yields CASSFLGGTEAFF.